The 14 T cell receptor beta chains below were found in one sample sequenced in a study of blood T cell repertoires in COVID-19. The data were produced by immunoSEQ multiplex PCR, yet TCRdb's version contains in-frame clones alone and is incomplete. This sample has 200,000 to 300,000 clones, with 70% to 90% found just once. Sequenced: peripheral blood. Receptors originate from a human donor in a cohort sampled during active COVID-19.

The chain is built from TRBV27 and TRBJ1-6, with a possible D match to TRBD1 (5 bases). The germline gives CDR1 MNHEY, CDR2 SMNVEV (reference sequence). This CDR3 contains 13 residues. Trimming shortened V by 2 bases and J by 10 bases, and 9 bases separated the two germline ends. CDR3: CASSLQGRSPLHF. CDR3 coding DNA: TGTGCCAGCAGTTTACAGGGAAGGTCACCCCTCCACTTT.

This clone was observed a single time. The chain uses TRBV2 and TRBJ2-5; D ambiguous. The CDR3 runs 11 residues. Germline V gives CDR1 SNHLY, CDR2 FYNNEI. With 10 bases removed from V and 3 bases from J, the gap between germline ends came to 9 bases. The CDR3 loop reads CANNQEETQYF. CDR3 sequence (DNA): TGTGCCAACAACCAGGAAGAGACCCAGTACTTC.

The chain carries TRBV18 and TRBJ2-5; maybe TRBD2 (5 bases). CDR1 and CDR2 from the germline V gene are KGHSH and LQKENI. This CDR3 has 15 amino acids. V lost 2 bases and J lost 1, with 11 bases in between. As DNA, the CDR3 is TGTGCCAGCTCACCAAGAGAGGGCTCCCAAGAGACCCAGTACTTC. Protein product: CASSPREGSQETQYF.

This sequence joins TRBV28 and TRBJ1-1, with TRBD1 matching 7 bases. The ends lost 5 bases at V and 0 bases at J; junction bases unmatched: 6. The CDR3 has 15 residues. The germline gives CDR1 MDHEN, CDR2 SYDVKM. CDR3 DNA sequence: TGTGCCAGCAGTCCCCCAGGGGGATTGAACACTGAAGCTTTCTTT. Amino acids: CASSPPGGLNTEAFF.

This clone was picked up a small number of times. The chain joins TRBV19 to TRBJ2-7, with a weak D call TRBD2 (6 bases). Germline V gives CDR1 LNHDA, CDR2 SQIVND (reference sequence). V was pared by 6 bases and J by 2 bases, with 20 bases between. This CDR3 is built from 16 residues. CDR3 amino acids: CASSPLGDGGTYEQYF. The CDR3 coding sequence is TGTGCCAGTAGCCCTCTTGGGGACGGCGGGACCTACGAGCAGTACTTC.

V is TRBV12-3 or TRBV12-4 and J is TRBJ2-7; D perhaps matches TRBD1 (6 bases). This CDR3 has 13 residues. Trimming pared 4 bases from V and 3 bases from J, leaving 10 bases between. CDR3 DNA sequence: TGTGCCAGCAGTTCCCTCAGGGGCTACGAGCAGTACTTC. Residues: CASSSLRGYEQYF.

The rearrangement links TRBV7-9 to TRBJ1-1, with a possible D match to TRBD1 (6 bases). V shed 5 bases and J shed 11 bases, with 21 bases lying between them. Germline CDR1 reads SEHNR; CDR2 reads FQNEAQ (reference sequence). There are 14 residues in the CDR3. CDR3 amino acids: CASSPGHQTEEAFF. CDR3 nucleotides: TGTGCCAGCAGCCCGGGACACCAAACCGAGGAGGCTTTCTTT.

The table lists this clone with a count of one. The chain employs TRBV12-3 or TRBV12-4 and TRBJ2-5; the D is unclear. V was shortened by 3 bases and J by 2 bases, with 7 bases between the two germline ends. The CDR3 covers 13 residues. CDR3 protein: CASSFVAQETQYF. CDR3 nucleotides: TGTGCCAGCAGTTTTGTAGCTCAAGAGACCCAGTACTTC.

Here the CDR3 DNA reads TGTGCCGCCCGGACGGGGGGTAATTCACCCCTCCACTTT. It encodes CAARTGGNSPLHF. This rearrangement joins TRBV24-1 to TRBJ1-6; possible D gene TRBD1, 5 bases. Germline CDR1 and CDR2: KGHDR and SFDVKD. The CDR3 runs 13 residues. V lost 12 bases, J lost 6 bases, and 14 bases lay in between.

V is TRBV9 and J is TRBJ1-2, with TRBD1 matching 8 bases. In germline, CDR1 is SGDLS, CDR2 YYNGEE. The trim removed 0 bases at V and 7 bases at J, leaving 8 bases unmatched. The CDR3 extends over 15 amino acids. The CDR3 reads CASSVGQGASSGYTF. The CDR3 bases are TGTGCCAGCAGCGTAGGGCAGGGGGCATCAAGTGGCTACACCTTC.

The V call is TRBV9, the J call TRBJ2-1; TRBD2 aligns across 9 bases. V shed 1 base and J 3 bases; nucleotides not matched to a gene: 5. The CDR3 is 16 residues long. CDR1 is SGDLS and CDR2 is YYNGEE in the germline V gene. The CDR3 DNA sequence: TGTGCCAGCAGCGTATTGGCGGGAGGGTTCTACAATGAGCAGTTCTTC. Protein product: CASSVLAGGFYNEQFF.

The chain employs TRBV18 and TRBJ2-7, with TRBD1 identical over 7 bases. CDR1 KGHSH and CDR2 LQKENI come from the germline V gene. V lost 3 bases and J lost 5; bases outside the gene matches: 13. The CDR3 is 16 residues long. The DNA of the CDR3 is TGTGCCAGCTCACCGCTCGCGACAGGGAATCCCCACGAGCAGTACTTC. As protein: CASSPLATGNPHEQYF.

The chain employs TRBV6-6 and TRBJ1-5; no firm D call. This CDR3 has 13 amino acids. CDR1 is MNHNY and CDR2 is SVGAGI in the germline V gene (reference sequence). Trimming took off 8 bases at V and 4 bases at J, with 12 bases between the two ends. The CDR3 protein is CASLGGGNQPQHF. The CDR3 nucleotides read TGTGCCAGCCTGGGCGGCGGGAATCAGCCCCAGCATTTT.

The chain carries TRBV5-1 and TRBJ2-1, with D possibly matching TRBD2 (6 bases). Germline values: CDR1 SGHRS, CDR2 YFSETQ. CDR3 size: 15 residues. Trimming took off 4 bases at V and 0 bases at J, with 11 bases between the two ends. Here the CDR3 reads CASSPTGSSYNEQFF. CDR3 in DNA: TGCGCCAGCAGCCCCACCGGGAGCTCCTACAATGAGCAGTTCTTC. The full variable domain, completed using reference TRBV5-1 and TRBJ2-1, is KAGVTQTPRYLIKTRGQQVTLSCSPISGHRSVSWYQQTPGQGLQFLFEYFSETQRNKGNFPGRFSGRQFSNSRSEMNVSTLELGDSALYLCASSPTGSSYNEQFFGPGTRLTVL.